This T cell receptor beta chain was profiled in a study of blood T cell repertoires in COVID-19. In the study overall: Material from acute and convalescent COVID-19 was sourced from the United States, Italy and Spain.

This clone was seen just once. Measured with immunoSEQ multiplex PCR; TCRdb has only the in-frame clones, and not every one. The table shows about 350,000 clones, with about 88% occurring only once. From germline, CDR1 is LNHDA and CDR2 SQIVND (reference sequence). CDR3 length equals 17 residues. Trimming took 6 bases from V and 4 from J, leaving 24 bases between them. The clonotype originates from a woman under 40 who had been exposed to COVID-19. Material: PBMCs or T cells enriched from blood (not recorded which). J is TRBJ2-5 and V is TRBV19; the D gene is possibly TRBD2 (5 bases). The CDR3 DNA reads TGTGCCAGTAGCCCTCGGGGATCCCTCCTAAGGGCAGAGACCCAGTACTTC. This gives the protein CASSPRGSLLRAETQYF.